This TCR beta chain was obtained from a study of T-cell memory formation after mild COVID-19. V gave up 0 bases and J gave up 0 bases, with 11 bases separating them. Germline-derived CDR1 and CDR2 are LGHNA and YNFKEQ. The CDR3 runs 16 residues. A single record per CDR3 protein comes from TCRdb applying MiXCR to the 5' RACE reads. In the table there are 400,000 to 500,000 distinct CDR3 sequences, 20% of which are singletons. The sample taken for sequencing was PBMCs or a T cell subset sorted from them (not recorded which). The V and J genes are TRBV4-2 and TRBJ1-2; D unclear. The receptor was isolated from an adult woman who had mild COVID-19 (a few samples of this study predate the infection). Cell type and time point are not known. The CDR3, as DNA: TGTGCCAGCAGCCAAGATACGAACGGCCCTAACTATGGCTACACCTTC. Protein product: CASSQDTNGPNYGYTF.